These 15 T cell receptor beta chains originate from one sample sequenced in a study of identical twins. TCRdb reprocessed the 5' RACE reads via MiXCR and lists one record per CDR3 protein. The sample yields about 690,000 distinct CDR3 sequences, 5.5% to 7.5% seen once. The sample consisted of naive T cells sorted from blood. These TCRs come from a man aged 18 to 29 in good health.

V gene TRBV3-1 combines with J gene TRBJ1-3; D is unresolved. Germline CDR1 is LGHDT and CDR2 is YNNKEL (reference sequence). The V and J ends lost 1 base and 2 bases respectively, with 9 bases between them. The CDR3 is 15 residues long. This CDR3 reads CASSQGWGTGNTIYF. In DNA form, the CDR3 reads TGTGCCAGCAGCCAAGGATGGGGAACTGGAAACACCATATATTTT.

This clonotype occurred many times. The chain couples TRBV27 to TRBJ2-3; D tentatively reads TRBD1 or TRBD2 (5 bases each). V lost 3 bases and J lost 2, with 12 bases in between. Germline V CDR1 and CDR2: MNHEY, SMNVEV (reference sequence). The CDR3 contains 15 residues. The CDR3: CASSFGTAFTDTQYF. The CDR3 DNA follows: TGTGCCAGCAGTTTCGGGACGGCGTTCACAGATACGCAGTATTTT.

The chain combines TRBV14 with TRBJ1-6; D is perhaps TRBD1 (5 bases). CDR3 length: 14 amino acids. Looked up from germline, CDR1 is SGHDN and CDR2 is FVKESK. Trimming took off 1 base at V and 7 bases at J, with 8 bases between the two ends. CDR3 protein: CASSQGGGNSPLHF. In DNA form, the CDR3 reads TGTGCCAGCAGCCAAGGGGGGGGGAATTCACCCCTCCACTTT.

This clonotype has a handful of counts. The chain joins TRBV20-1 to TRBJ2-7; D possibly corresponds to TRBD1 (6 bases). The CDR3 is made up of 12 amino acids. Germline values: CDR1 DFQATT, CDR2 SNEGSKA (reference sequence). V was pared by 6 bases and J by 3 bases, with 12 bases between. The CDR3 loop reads CSAGRDNYEQYV. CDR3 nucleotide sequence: TGCAGTGCGGGCCGGGACAACTACGAGCAGTACGTC.

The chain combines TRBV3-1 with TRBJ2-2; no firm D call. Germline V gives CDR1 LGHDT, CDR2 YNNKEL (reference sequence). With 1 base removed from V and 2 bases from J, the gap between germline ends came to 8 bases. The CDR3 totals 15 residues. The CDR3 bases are TGTGCCAGCAGCCAAGGGCCGATAAACACCGGGGAGCTGTTTTTT. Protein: CASSQGPINTGELFF.

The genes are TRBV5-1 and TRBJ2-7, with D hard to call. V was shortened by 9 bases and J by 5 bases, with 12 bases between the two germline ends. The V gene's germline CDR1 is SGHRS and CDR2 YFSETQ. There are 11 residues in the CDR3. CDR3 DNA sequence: TGCGCCACCCCGAGCCATCACGAGCAGTACGTC. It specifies CATPSHHEQYV.

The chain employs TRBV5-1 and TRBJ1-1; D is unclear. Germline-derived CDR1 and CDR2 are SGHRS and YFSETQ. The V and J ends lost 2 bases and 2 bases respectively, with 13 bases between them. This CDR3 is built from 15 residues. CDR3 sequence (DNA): TGCGCCAGCAGCTTTTGGGAACAGAGAAACACTGAAGCTTTCTTT. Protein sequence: CASSFWEQRNTEAFF.

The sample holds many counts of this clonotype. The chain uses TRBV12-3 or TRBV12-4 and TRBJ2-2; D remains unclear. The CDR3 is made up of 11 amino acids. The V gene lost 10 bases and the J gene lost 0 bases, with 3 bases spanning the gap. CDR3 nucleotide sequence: TGTGCCATGGCGAACACCGGGGAGCTGTTTTTT. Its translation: CAMANTGELFF.

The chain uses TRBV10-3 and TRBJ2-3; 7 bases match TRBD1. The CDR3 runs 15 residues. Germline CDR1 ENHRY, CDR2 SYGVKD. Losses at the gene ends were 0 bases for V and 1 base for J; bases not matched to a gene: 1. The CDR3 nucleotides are TGTGCCATCAGTGAGTCGGGACAGCGCACAGATACGCAGTATTTT. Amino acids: CAISESGQRTDTQYF.

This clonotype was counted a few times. CDR3 amino acids: CSSNEQFF. CDR3 DNA: TGCAGTTCGAATGAGCAGTTCTTC. V gene TRBV29-1 combines with J gene TRBJ2-1; no clear D gene. CDR1 SQVTM and CDR2 ANQGSEA come from the germline V gene. This CDR3 comprises 8 residues.

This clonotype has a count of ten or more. CDR3 in amino acids: CASSYNPGTSYEQYF. CDR3 in DNA: TGTGCCAGCAGTTACAACCCCGGGACCTCCTACGAGCAGTACTTC. The chain has TRBV6-5 and TRBJ2-7; either TRBD1 or TRBD2 may supply D (5 bases each). Germline CDR1 and CDR2: MNHEY and SVGAGI. Trimming cost V 2 bases and J 0 bases, with 11 bases left between them. CDR3 length: 15 amino acids.

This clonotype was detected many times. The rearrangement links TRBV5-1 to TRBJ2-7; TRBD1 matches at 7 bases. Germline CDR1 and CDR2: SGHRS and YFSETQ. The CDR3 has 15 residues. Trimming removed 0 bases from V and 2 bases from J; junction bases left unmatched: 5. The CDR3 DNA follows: TGCGCCAGCAGCTTGGAAGGGGGCACTACCTACGAGCAGTACTTC. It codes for CASSLEGGTTYEQYF.

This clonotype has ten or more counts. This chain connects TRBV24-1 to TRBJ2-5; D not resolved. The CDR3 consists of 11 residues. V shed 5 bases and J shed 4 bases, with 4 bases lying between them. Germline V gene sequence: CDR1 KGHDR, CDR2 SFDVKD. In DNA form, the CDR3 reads TGTGCCACCAGTGCCGGAGAGACCCAGTACTTC. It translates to CATSAGETQYF.

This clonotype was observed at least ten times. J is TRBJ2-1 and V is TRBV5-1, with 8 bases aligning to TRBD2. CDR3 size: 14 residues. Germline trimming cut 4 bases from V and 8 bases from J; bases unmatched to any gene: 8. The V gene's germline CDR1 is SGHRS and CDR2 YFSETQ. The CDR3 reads CASSRAGVFDEQFF. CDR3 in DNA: TGCGCCAGCAGCAGAGCGGGAGTCTTTGATGAGCAGTTCTTC. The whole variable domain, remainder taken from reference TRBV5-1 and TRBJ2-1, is KAGVTQTPRYLIKTRGQQVTLSCSPISGHRSVSWYQQTPGQGLQFLFEYFSETQRNKGNFPGRFSGRQFSNSRSEMNVSTLELGDSALYLCASSRAGVFDEQFFGPGTRLTVL.

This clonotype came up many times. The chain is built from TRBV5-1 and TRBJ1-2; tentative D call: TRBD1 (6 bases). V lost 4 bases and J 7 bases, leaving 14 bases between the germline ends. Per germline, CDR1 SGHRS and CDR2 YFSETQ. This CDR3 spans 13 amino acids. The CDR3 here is CASSVNREGGYTF. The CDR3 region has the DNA TGCGCCAGCAGCGTTAACAGGGAAGGTGGCTACACCTTC.